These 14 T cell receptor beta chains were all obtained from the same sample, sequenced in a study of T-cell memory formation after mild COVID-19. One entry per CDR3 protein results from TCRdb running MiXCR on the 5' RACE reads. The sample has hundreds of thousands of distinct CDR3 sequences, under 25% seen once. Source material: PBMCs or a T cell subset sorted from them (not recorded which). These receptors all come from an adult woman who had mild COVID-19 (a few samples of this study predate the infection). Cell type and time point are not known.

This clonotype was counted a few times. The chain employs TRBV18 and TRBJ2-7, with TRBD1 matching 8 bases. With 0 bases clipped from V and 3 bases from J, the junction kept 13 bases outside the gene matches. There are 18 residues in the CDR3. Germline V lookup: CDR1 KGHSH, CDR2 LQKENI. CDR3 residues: CASSPPRGQGPPSYEQYF. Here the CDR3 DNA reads TGTGCCAGCTCACCACCACGAGGACAGGGCCCTCCGAGCTACGAGCAGTACTTC.

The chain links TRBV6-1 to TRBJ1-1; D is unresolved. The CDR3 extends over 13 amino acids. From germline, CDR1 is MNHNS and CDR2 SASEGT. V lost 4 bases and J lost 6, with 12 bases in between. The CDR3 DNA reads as TGTGCCAGCAGTGCGGATAGGATCCCTGAAGCTTTCTTT. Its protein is CASSADRIPEAFF.

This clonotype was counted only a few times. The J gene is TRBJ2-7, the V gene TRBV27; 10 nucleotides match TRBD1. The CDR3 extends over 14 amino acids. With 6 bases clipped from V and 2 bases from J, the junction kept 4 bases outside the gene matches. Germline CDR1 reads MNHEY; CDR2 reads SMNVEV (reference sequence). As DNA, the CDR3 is TGTGCCAGCAGAACGGGACAGGGGCCCTACGAGCAGTACTTC. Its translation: CASRTGQGPYEQYF.

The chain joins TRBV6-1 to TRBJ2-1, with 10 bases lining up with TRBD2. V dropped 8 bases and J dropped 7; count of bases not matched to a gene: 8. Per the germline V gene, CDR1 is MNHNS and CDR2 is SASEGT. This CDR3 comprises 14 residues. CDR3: CASAGAGGRNEQFF. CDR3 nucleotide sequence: TGTGCCAGCGCGGGAGCGGGGGGGAGGAATGAGCAGTTCTTC.

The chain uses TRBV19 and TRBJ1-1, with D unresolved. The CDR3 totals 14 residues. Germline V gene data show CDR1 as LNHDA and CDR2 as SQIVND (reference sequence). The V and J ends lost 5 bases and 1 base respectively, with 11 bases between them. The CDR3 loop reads CASSPREENTEAFF. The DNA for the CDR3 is TGTGCCAGTAGTCCCCGGGAGGAGAACACTGAAGCTTTCTTT. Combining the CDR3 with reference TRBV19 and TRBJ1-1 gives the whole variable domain DGGITQSPKYLFRKEGQNVTLSCEQNLNHDAMYWYRQDPGQGLRLIYYSQIVNDFQKGDIAEGYSVSREKKESFPLTVTSAQKNPTAFYLCASSPREENTEAFFGQGTRLTVV.

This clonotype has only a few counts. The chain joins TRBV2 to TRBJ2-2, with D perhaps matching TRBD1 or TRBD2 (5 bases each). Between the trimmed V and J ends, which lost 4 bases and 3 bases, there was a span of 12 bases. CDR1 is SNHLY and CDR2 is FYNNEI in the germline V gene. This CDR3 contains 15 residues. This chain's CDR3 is CASSGGAEDTGELFF. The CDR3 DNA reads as TGTGCCAGCAGTGGAGGGGCGGAGGACACCGGGGAGCTGTTTTTT.

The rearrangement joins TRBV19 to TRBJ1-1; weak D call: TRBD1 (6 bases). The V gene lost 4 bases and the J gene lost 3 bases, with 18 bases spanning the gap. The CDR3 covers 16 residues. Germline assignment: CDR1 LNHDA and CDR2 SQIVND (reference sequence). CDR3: CASSSIAGAVDTEAFF. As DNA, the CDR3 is TGTGCCAGTAGTAGTATTGCAGGGGCAGTTGACACTGAAGCTTTCTTT.

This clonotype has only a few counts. CDR3 amino acids: CASSSRDNRETQYF. The CDR3 coding sequence is TGCGCCAGCAGCTCCCGGGACAACAGAGAGACCCAGTACTTC. J is TRBJ2-5 and V is TRBV5-1, with TRBD1 as a possible D gene (6 bases). CDR1 and CDR2 (germline): SGHRS, YFSETQ. The CDR3 runs 14 residues. Trimming took off 3 bases at V and 4 bases at J, with 13 bases between the two ends.

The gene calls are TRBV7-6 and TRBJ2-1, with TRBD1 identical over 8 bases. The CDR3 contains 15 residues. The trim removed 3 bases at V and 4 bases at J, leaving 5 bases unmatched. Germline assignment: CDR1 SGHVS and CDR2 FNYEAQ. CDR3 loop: CASSFGTGDYNEQFF. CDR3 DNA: TGTGCCAGCAGCTTTGGGACAGGAGATTACAATGAGCAGTTCTTC.

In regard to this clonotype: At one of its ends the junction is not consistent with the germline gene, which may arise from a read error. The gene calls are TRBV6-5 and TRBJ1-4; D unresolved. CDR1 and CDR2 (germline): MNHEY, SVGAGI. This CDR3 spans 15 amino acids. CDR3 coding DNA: TGTGCCAGCAGATACTCAGCAGGTCCTGCGGAAAAACTGTTTTTT. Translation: CASRYSAGPAEKLFF.

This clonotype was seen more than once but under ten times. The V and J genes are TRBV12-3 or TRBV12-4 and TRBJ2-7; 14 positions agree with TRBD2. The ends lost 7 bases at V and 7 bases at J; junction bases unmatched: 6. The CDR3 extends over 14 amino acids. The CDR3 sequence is CASTTSGRAGEQYF. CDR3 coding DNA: TGTGCCAGCACGACTAGCGGGAGGGCGGGTGAGCAGTACTTC.

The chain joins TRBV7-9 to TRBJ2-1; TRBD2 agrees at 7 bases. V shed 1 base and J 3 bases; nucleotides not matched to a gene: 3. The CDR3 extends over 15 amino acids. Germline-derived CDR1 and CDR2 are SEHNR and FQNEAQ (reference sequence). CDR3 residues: CASSLESGVYNEQFF. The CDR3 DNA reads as TGTGCCAGCAGCTTAGAGAGCGGGGTCTACAATGAGCAGTTCTTC.

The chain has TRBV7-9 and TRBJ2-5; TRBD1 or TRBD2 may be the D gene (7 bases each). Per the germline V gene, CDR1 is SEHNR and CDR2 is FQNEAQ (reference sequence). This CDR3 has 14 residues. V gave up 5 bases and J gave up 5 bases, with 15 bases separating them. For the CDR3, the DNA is TGTGCCAGCAGCCCGAGACAGGGAGGGGAGACCCAGTACTTC. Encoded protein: CASSPRQGGETQYF. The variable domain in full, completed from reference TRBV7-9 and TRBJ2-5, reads DTGVSQNPRHKITKRGQNVTFRCDPISEHNRLYWYRQTLGQGPEFLTYFQNEAQLEKSRLLSDRFSAERPKGSFSTLEIQRTEQGDSAMYLCASSPRQGGETQYFGPGTRLLVL.

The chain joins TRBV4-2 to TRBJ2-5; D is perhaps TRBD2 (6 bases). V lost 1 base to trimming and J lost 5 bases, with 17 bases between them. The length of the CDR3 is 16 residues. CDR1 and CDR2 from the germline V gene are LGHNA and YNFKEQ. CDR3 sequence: CASSQARRAGGETQYF. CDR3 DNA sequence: TGTGCCAGCAGCCAAGCACGGAGGGCCGGAGGGGAGACCCAGTACTTC.